Below, 28 T cell receptor beta chains from the same sample are listed, as sequenced in a study of blood T cell repertoires in COVID-19. Sequenced by immunoSEQ multiplex PCR; TCRdb stores in-frame clones only, minus some. The data show 390,000 or so clones, 90% seen once. The material sequenced was peripheral blood. Source of these receptors: a man between 18 and 35 years old with active or convalescent COVID-19.

The chain combines TRBV11-1 with TRBJ2-1; weak D call: TRBD2 (7 bases). Trimming shortened V by 4 bases and J by 7 bases, and 17 bases separated the two germline ends. The CDR3 runs 15 residues. Germline assignment: CDR1 SGHAT and CDR2 FQDESV (reference sequence). CDR3 loop: CASSSWGGHRNEQFF. The CDR3 DNA reads TGTGCCAGCAGCTCTTGGGGGGGGCATCGAAATGAGCAGTTCTTC.

The chain combines TRBV6-5 with TRBJ1-3; no reliable D call. V lost 6 bases and J 2 bases, leaving 14 bases between the germline ends. CDR1 and CDR2 (germline): MNHEY, SVGAGI. There are 15 residues in the CDR3. The CDR3 loop reads CASSPRMRAGNTIYF. Here the CDR3 DNA reads TGTGCCAGCAGCCCAAGAATGCGGGCTGGAAACACCATATATTTT.

This chain links TRBV6-5 with TRBJ1-2, with 7 positions matching TRBD1. Germline CDR1 reads MNHEY; CDR2 reads SVGAGI. The CDR3 covers 14 residues. The trim removed 6 bases at V and 3 bases at J, leaving 7 bases unmatched. The DNA of the CDR3 is TGTGCCAGCAGCTGGGGGACAGATGACTATGGCTACACCTTC. Amino acid sequence: CASSWGTDDYGYTF.

The chain has TRBV5-1 and TRBJ2-7; the D gene is possibly TRBD2 (6 bases). Germline CDR1 reads SGHRS; CDR2 reads YFSETQ. The CDR3 has 16 residues. V was pared by 1 base and J by 2 bases, with 16 bases between. CDR3 sequence: CASSLLVGGPTYEQYF. The DNA of the CDR3 is TGCGCCAGCAGCTTGTTAGTGGGGGGACCCACCTACGAGCAGTACTTC.

The V gene is TRBV6-5, the J gene TRBJ2-2; D remains ambiguous. The germline gives CDR1 MNHEY, CDR2 SVGAGI. This CDR3 spans 13 amino acids. V lost 8 bases, J lost 0 bases, and 7 bases lay in between. This CDR3 is CASPQANTGELFF. CDR3 nucleotide sequence: TGTGCCAGCCCGCAGGCGAACACCGGGGAGCTGTTTTTT.

The chain recombines TRBV29-1 with TRBJ2-7, with unresolved D. This CDR3 region has 13 residues. Germline assignment: CDR1 SQVTM and CDR2 ANQGSEA. Trimming shortened V by 4 bases and J by 0 bases, and 10 bases separated the two germline ends. DNA for the CDR3: TGCAGCGTTGTGCGGAGAAGCTCCTACGAGCAGTACTTC. This gives the protein CSVVRRSSYEQYF.

The CDR3 sequence is CASSEGQFNSPLHF. The CDR3 DNA sequence: TGTGCCAGCAGTGAAGGCCAGTTCAATTCACCCCTCCACTTT. The gene calls are TRBV25-1 and TRBJ1-6; no clear D gene. The CDR3 consists of 14 residues. Trimming took 2 bases from V and 7 from J, leaving 9 bases between them. CDR1 MGHDK and CDR2 SYGVNS come from the germline V gene.

V gene TRBV5-1 combines with J gene TRBJ1-6; D not certain. The germline V and J ends were trimmed by 3 bases and 7 bases, with 14 bases remaining between them. Germline V gives CDR1 SGHRS, CDR2 YFSETQ. This CDR3 spans 15 amino acids. The CDR3 coding sequence is TGCGCCAGCAGCTCTACAGTGATCCTCAATTCACCCCTCCACTTT. This encodes CASSSTVILNSPLHF.

The chain combines TRBV15 with TRBJ1-3, with a tentative D call TRBD1 (5 bases). Germline loops: CDR1 LNHNV, CDR2 YYDKDF (reference sequence). The length of the CDR3 is 15 residues. V dropped 6 bases and J dropped 0 bases, with 12 bases sitting between them. Here the CDR3 reads CATRGGVPSGNTIYF. The CDR3 DNA reads as TGTGCCACCAGGGGGGGTGTACCCTCTGGAAACACCATATATTTT.

The chain carries TRBV23-1 and TRBJ1-1; D not certain. TRBV23-1 is classed as an ORF, of uncertain function. This CDR3 region has 16 residues. The ends were cut back, 6 bases at V and 1 base at J, with 18 bases in the middle. CDR3 DNA: TGCGCCAGCAGCCATTCCAGCCCCGAGGGGAACACTGAAGCTTTCTTT. Translated: CASSHSSPEGNTEAFF.

The chain employs TRBV11-1 and TRBJ2-3; 9 nucleotides agree with TRBD1. Looked up from germline, CDR1 is SGHAT and CDR2 is FQDESV (reference sequence). The V segment lost 8 bases and the J segment 2 bases; nucleotides outside the gene matches: 8. This CDR3 has 15 residues. The CDR3: CASYPGTGNTDTQYF. The DNA of the CDR3 is TGTGCCAGCTATCCCGGGACAGGGAACACAGATACGCAGTATTTT.

The J gene is TRBJ2-1, the V gene TRBV28, with a weak D call TRBD2 (6 bases). The length of the CDR3 is 17 residues. CDR1 MDHEN and CDR2 SYDVKM come from the germline V gene. The V end lost 2 bases, the J end lost 1 base, and 15 bases lay between the germline ends. CDR3 sequence (DNA): TGTGCCAGCAGTTTAGTATCCGGGAGTTCGTCCTACAATGAGCAGTTCTTC. This sequence encodes CASSLVSGSSSYNEQFF.

This chain links TRBV28 with TRBJ1-5; the match to TRBD1 covers 7 bases. Germline V gene sequence: CDR1 MDHEN, CDR2 SYDVKM. J was trimmed by 0 bases and V by 4 bases; bases with no gene match: 3. This CDR3 spans 15 amino acids. DNA for the CDR3: TGTGCCAGCAGTTCGACAGGGAGTAGCAATCAGCCCCAGCATTTT. It yields the protein CASSSTGSSNQPQHF.

This chain connects TRBV14 to TRBJ1-4; no clear D. The V and J ends lost 1 base and 8 bases respectively, with 14 bases between them. Germline V lookup: CDR1 SGHDN, CDR2 FVKESK. This CDR3 comprises 15 residues. The CDR3 nucleotides are TGTGCCAGCAGCCAAGTAGCACCGAACCAGGAAAAACTGTTTTTT. It is translated as CASSQVAPNQEKLFF. Based on the CDR3 plus reference TRBV14 and TRBJ1-4, the full variable domain is EAGVTQFPSHSVIEKGQTVTLRCDPISGHDNLYWYRRVMGKEIKFLLHFVKESKQDESGMPNNRFLAERTGGTYSTLKVQPAELEDSGVYFCASSQVAPNQEKLFFGSGTQLSVL.

This rearrangement joins TRBV5-6 to TRBJ1-5; D not certain. In germline, CDR1 is SGHDT, CDR2 YYEEEE. Trimming shortened V by 4 bases and J by 7 bases, and 12 bases separated the two germline ends. This CDR3 has 13 residues. The CDR3 region is CASSPSIGQPQHF. For the CDR3, the DNA is TGTGCCAGCAGCCCTTCGATCGGGCAGCCCCAGCATTTT.

This chain joins TRBV28 and TRBJ1-2; D is uncertain. This CDR3 spans 15 amino acids. Deletions cut 6 bases from V and 2 bases from J, with 16 bases between. Per the germline V gene, CDR1 is MDHEN and CDR2 is SYDVKM. For the CDR3, the DNA is TGTGCCAGCAGGAGAGGCGCGGGTTTCAACTATGGCTACACCTTC. This encodes CASRRGAGFNYGYTF.

The chain employs TRBV15 and TRBJ1-3; tentatively, D is TRBD1 (6 bases). Germline CDR1 LNHNV, CDR2 YYDKDF (reference sequence). With 4 bases removed from V and 3 bases from J, the gap between germline ends came to 19 bases. The CDR3 covers 17 residues. This chain's CDR3 is CATSILRGLGLGNTIYF. The CDR3 DNA reads TGTGCCACCAGCATTCTTAGGGGGTTAGGGCTTGGAAACACCATATATTTT. Using reference TRBV15 and TRBJ1-3 for the parts outside the CDR3, the full variable domain is DAMVIQNPRYQVTQFGKPVTLSCSQTLNHNVMYWYQQKSSQAPKLLFHYYDKDFNNEADTPDNFQSRRPNTSFCFLDIRSPGLGDTAMYLCATSILRGLGLGNTIYFGEGSWLTVV.

For this clone: The sample has other DNA sequences that encode this CDR3 too. The V gene is TRBV5-6, the J gene TRBJ2-1; 14 bases align to TRBD2. This CDR3 is 16 amino acids long. Germline V CDR1 and CDR2: SGHDT, YYEEEE. With V trimmed by 4 bases and J by 7 bases, 7 bases remained unmatched. The CDR3 sequence is CASSLGLAGVSNEQFF. The CDR3 nucleotides are TGTGCCAGCAGCCTGGGACTAGCGGGAGTATCAAATGAGCAGTTCTTC.

A note on this clone: The junction does not match germline at one end; this may be a read error. The V and J genes are TRBV3-1 (or the pseudogene TRBV3-2) and TRBJ2-7; D is possibly TRBD1 (6 bases). The CDR3 loop spans 14 amino acids. Germline-derived CDR1 and CDR2 are LGHDT and YNNKEL (reference sequence). This chain's CDR3 is CASSRGQISCEQYF. The CDR3 DNA reads TGTGCCAGCAGCCGCGGACAGATCTCCTGCGAGCAGTACTTC.

The rearrangement uses TRBV28 and TRBJ2-1, with 10 bases aligning to TRBD2. The germline V gene encodes CDR1 MDHEN and CDR2 SYDVKM. This CDR3 is 17 amino acids long. V lost 6 bases and J lost 3; bases outside the gene matches: 11. The CDR3 nucleotides read TGTGCCAGCAGCATGGGCGCTAGCGGGGGCTACTACAATGAGCAGTTCTTC. It specifies CASSMGASGGYYNEQFF.

The chain links TRBV2 to TRBJ2-7; 8 positions match TRBD2. This CDR3 region has 15 residues. Germline-derived CDR1 and CDR2 are SNHLY and FYNNEI. V lost 6 bases to trimming and J lost 2 bases; unmatched junction nucleotides: 9. CDR3 protein: CASSLASGQTYEQYF. DNA of the CDR3: TGTGCCAGCAGCCTTGCTAGCGGGCAAACCTACGAGCAGTACTTC.

The V and J genes are TRBV24-1 and TRBJ1-3, with D perhaps TRBD1 (6 bases). This CDR3 region has 18 residues. V lost 6 bases to trimming and J lost 0 bases, with 20 bases between them. Germline-derived CDR1 and CDR2 are KGHDR and SFDVKD. The CDR3 here is CATSWESAGDFSGNTIYF. CDR3 bases: TGTGCCACCAGTTGGGAGTCGGCAGGGGATTTCTCTGGAAACACCATATATTTT.

This clone appeared a single time. J is TRBJ1-5 and V is TRBV19; possible D gene TRBD1, 6 bases. Trimming shortened V by 5 bases and J by 5 bases, and 13 bases separated the two germline ends. Germline assignment: CDR1 LNHDA and CDR2 SQIVND (reference sequence). The CDR3 has 14 residues. The CDR3 loop reads CASSPQTGYQPQHF. The CDR3 DNA reads as TGTGCCAGTAGTCCCCAGACAGGTTATCAGCCCCAGCATTTT.

The chain is built from TRBV9 and TRBJ2-5; TRBD1 aligns across 10 bases. Per the germline V gene, CDR1 is SGDLS and CDR2 is YYNGEE. The trim removed 7 bases at V and 4 bases at J, leaving 10 bases unmatched. The CDR3 length is 15 residues. The CDR3 DNA sequence: TGTGCCAGCCAAGTGACAGGGGGCTTTGGAGAGACCCAGTACTTC. As protein: CASQVTGGFGETQYF.

The chain has TRBV11-2 and TRBJ2-2, with 8 bases identical to TRBD1. The germline CDR1 and CDR2 sequences are SGHAT and FQNNGV. Trimming at V came to 6 bases and at J to 0 bases, leaving 0 bases not matched to a gene. This CDR3 comprises 14 residues. The CDR3 DNA is TGTGCCAGCAGACAGGGGGCGAACACCGGGGAGCTGTTTTTT. Translation gives CASRQGANTGELFF.

V and J are TRBV5-5 and TRBJ1-2; D is undetermined. The V end lost 4 bases, the J end lost 2 bases, and 9 bases lay between the germline ends. CDR3 length: 13 amino acids. Per germline, CDR1 SGHKS and CDR2 YYEKEE (reference sequence). DNA for the CDR3: TGTGCCAGCAGCGAAATACAGAACTATGGCTACACCTTC. Protein: CASSEIQNYGYTF.

This chain uses TRBV5-6 with TRBJ2-7; D is possibly TRBD2 (6 bases). The V gene lost 6 bases and the J gene lost 4 bases, with 14 bases spanning the gap. CDR1 is SGHDT and CDR2 is YYEEEE in the germline V gene. CDR3 length: 13 amino acids. In DNA, the CDR3 is TGTGCCAGCAATCTCGCGCGGGGTTACGAGCAGTACTTC. This gives the protein CASNLARGYEQYF.

This sequence joins TRBV7-9 and TRBJ1-1; D uncertain. The CDR3 loop spans 12 amino acids. The germline gives CDR1 SEHNR, CDR2 FQNEAQ (reference sequence). Trimming pared 1 base from V and 6 bases from J, leaving 6 bases between. Here the CDR3 reads CASSLVLSEAFF. DNA for the CDR3: TGTGCCAGCAGCTTAGTACTGTCTGAAGCTTTCTTT.